Shown below are 2 T cell receptor beta chains from a single sample sequenced in a study of Graves' ophthalmopathy and Graves' hyperthyroidism. Amplified material comprised TCR beta CDR3 regions derived from RNA transcripts. Second-round multiplex PCR came after first-round RT-PCR with HTBI primers. Using its own MiXCR run on the multiplex PCR reads, TCRdb lists one record per CDR3 protein. The sample holds 680,000 or so distinct CDR3 sequences, over 20% seen once. Source material: peripheral blood. The receptors here all came from a woman aged 18-29 years with stable Graves' hyperthyroidism. Some clones in this sample may be carry-over from other donors' samples.

This clonotype showed up many times. This sequence joins TRBV30 and TRBJ2-2; tentative D call: TRBD1 (6 bases). V gave up 1 base and J gave up 5 bases, with 11 bases separating them. Germline V gives CDR1 GTSNPN, CDR2 SVGIG (reference sequence). CDR3 size: 14 residues. CDR3 protein: CAWSGGRGTGELFF. Here the CDR3 DNA reads TGTGCCTGGAGTGGGGGGCGCGGTACCGGGGAGCTGTTTTTT.

The rearrangement links TRBV7-2 to TRBJ2-7; TRBD2 matches 8 bases. The trim removed 7 bases at V and 7 bases at J, leaving 6 bases unmatched. Germline V gene data show CDR1 as SGHTA and CDR2 as FQGNSA. The CDR3 loop spans 12 amino acids. The CDR3 sequence: CASTGTSGEQYF. The CDR3 DNA reads TGTGCCAGCACCGGGACTAGTGGAGAGCAGTACTTC.